This record concerns one TCR beta chain sequence. Its antigen remains unidentified. No per-base quality is available; no much larger clone lies one base away. Reading the label with the study, this specimen's treatment or condition is: approximately 9-day PBMC culture with coronavirus spike peptide pools or control peptides (ViraFEST assay). The study used the ViraFEST assay, which expanded antigen-specific T cells with peptide pools and then identified expanded clonotypes by TCR sequencing. The convalescent patients' positive SARS-CoV-2 PCR tests were from March to December 2020, which was before the Alpha, Beta and Delta variants emerged in the United States. Each well held under 2.5 million PBMCs cultured in IMDM containing approximately 5% human AB serum and approximately 9.8 IU/ml IL-2, with about 10 ug/ml peptide pools added. Half of the culture medium was replaced with fresh IL-2-containing medium on days 3 and 7. After about 10 days of culture, CD4+ T cells were isolated by negative selection using the EasySep CD4+ T cell isolation kit. Ficoll-Paque Plus gradient centrifugation was used to isolate PBMCs from whole blood, and the isolated PBMCs were then either used fresh or cryopreserved at -140C. Each culture condition was generally run in triplicate wells.

This record belongs to a study of vaccination and CD4 T cells after COVID-19 (dated by TCRdb to between 2022 and 2023). Describing the broader study: Every convalescent patient had a positive nasal swab PCR test for SARS-CoV-2, with mild disease in roughly ten patients and severe disease in one. Each participant got two doses of either the Pfizer-BioNTech BNT162b2 vaccine (n=8) or the Moderna mRNA-1273 vaccine (n=2). The cultures were stimulated with overlapping spike peptide pools from SARS-CoV-2 and from the common cold coronaviruses HCoV-NL63, HCoV-OC43 and HCoV-229E. The convalescent cohort included six males and four females, with two Hispanic individuals, seven Caucasians, two Asians and one multiracial person. Post-COVID blood samples were collected from convalescent patients a median of roughly 100 days after diagnosis, with a range of about 35 to 180 days. Post-vaccine blood samples were taken a median of approximately 76 days after the second vaccine dose, with a range of about 12 to 250 days. In around nine COVID-19 convalescent patients and a few infection-naive healthy vaccine recipients, the spike-specific CD4+ TCR repertoire before mRNA vaccination was compared with the repertoire after mRNA vaccination. Control cultures received a CEFX viral epitope pool as the positive control, an HIV-1 Nef peptide pool as the negative control, or no peptide.

Libraries were made using PCR. TCR sequencing of DNA from cultured CD4+ T cells used the Oncomine TCR Beta short-read assay at the Johns Hopkins FTIC core. The QIAamp micro DNA kit was used to extract genomic DNA from the cultured CD4+ T cells. Oncomine TCR Beta libraries from cultured CD4+ T cells were pooled using unique dual indexes and sequenced on an Illumina iSeq 100. Under the source paper's analysis protocol: Non-productive sequences were removed, and CDR3s not starting with C, not ending with F or W, or shorter than 7 amino acids were discarded. The MANAFEST web application was used to identify antigen-specific clonotypes by comparing peptide-stimulated wells against reference wells and other culture wells. For a clone to be called positive, the clone needed an FDR below 0.05, an odds ratio above 5, and a productive frequency above 0.1% in at least two of three replicate wells. Cross-reactive clonotypes were defined as significantly expanded in both SARS-CoV-2 spike wells and at least one common cold coronavirus spike condition. Using R version 3.6.1, CDR3 homology was evaluated through Levenshtein distances (stringdist) along with unrooted phylogenetic trees (ape). TCRdb applied fastp at Q25 and MiXCR to the public reads, then kept only in-frame beta chains. Rows with one shared CDR3 protein collapse into an entry with the most common genes and DNA. The V and J calls were determined by TCRdb, not by the authors. The sample table holds roughly 19,000 distinct CDR3 sequences, of which 48% were seen once. The ten largest clonotypes hold roughly 2.5% of the sample.

The study at large found these results: Among the post-vaccine SARS-CoV-2-reactive clones in convalescent patients, a median approximately 90% showed up only after vaccination, which suggests vaccine-specific priming. Of the vaccine-specific clones found in convalescent patients, nearly all (304 of 307) were mono-reactive for SARS-CoV-2 spike instead of being cross-reactive with common cold coronaviruses. The number of convalescent patients in the study was relatively small, and the study did not examine early timepoints following natural infection. An increase in the median number of SARS-CoV-2-reactive clonotypes from around 20 after infection to some 38 after vaccination was observed, but the change was not found to be significant.

V lost 2 bases and J lost 0 bases; the stretch between them is 7 bases long. From a lookup of the germline V gene (reference sequence), CDR1 and CDR2 are DFQATT and SNEGSKA. The CDR3 has 13 amino acids, counting the end cysteine and phenylalanine. Only the CDR3 DNA is retained, 39 bases long and in frame from the first base. In this chain, TRBV20-1 is recombined with TRBJ1-1; the D segment cannot be called with confidence. The receptor was isolated from a human donor who had recovered from COVID-19. The material sequenced was CD4+ T cells from blood, cultured in vitro, taken after SARS-CoV-2 vaccination. The DNA sequence follows: TGCAGTGCTAGACAAAATGTGAACACTGAAGCTTTCTTT. This translates into CSARQNVNTEAFF.